These 27 T cell receptor beta chains came from one sample sequenced in a study of identical twins. TCRdb itself ran the 5' RACE reads through MiXCR, one entry per CDR3 protein. This table holds about 700,000 distinct CDR3 sequences, 8.5% to 9.5% found once. These records were also assigned to another study, of yellow fever vaccine responses in identical twins.

The material sequenced was PBMCs. The receptors shown here come from a young woman in good health.

This clonotype was seen repeatedly, ten times or more. This chain joins TRBV15 and TRBJ1-5; D gene unclear. The CDR3 spans 14 residues. Germline loops: CDR1 LNHNV, CDR2 YYDKDF (reference sequence). V was trimmed by 1 base and J by 6 bases, leaving 10 bases between them. Here the CDR3 DNA reads TGTGCCACCAGCAGAGTCGTGGAGGGTCAGCCCCAGCATTTT. Residues: CATSRVVEGQPQHF.

This clonotype was recorded many times. The CDR3 here is CSAHRGGTDTQYF. For the CDR3, the DNA is TGCAGTGCTCACAGGGGGGGCACAGATACGCAGTATTTT. The chain recombines TRBV20-1 with TRBJ2-3; the match to TRBD1 covers 8 bases. The germline V gene has CDR1 DFQATT and CDR2 SNEGSKA (reference sequence). The length of the CDR3 is 13 residues. Germline trimming cut 5 bases from V and 1 base from J; bases unmatched to any gene: 2.

V and J are TRBV12-3 or TRBV12-4 and TRBJ1-1; TRBD1 matches 7 bases. The CDR3 runs to 17 residues. V shed 5 bases, J shed 3 bases, and the junction held 15 bases outside the gene matches. CDR3: CASSLSRGLIAYTEAFF. The CDR3 coding sequence is TGTGCCAGCAGTCTCAGCAGGGGGTTGATCGCGTACACTGAAGCTTTCTTT.

The genes are TRBV7-2 and TRBJ2-7; tentatively, D is TRBD1 or TRBD2 (6 bases each). CDR1 SGHTA and CDR2 FQGNSA come from the germline V gene. The CDR3 contains 15 residues. Trimming took 5 bases from V and 7 from J, leaving 21 bases between them. This chain's CDR3 is CASSVQGGPPWEQYF. The CDR3 coding sequence is TGTGCCAGCAGCGTACAGGGAGGCCCCCCATGGGAGCAGTACTTC.

The V gene is TRBV4-1, the J gene TRBJ2-2; TRBD2 agrees at 13 bases. Germline V gene lookup returns CDR1 MGHRA and CDR2 YSYEKL. This CDR3 has 16 residues. With 8 bases clipped from V and 4 bases from J, the junction kept 7 bases outside the gene matches. In DNA form, the CDR3 reads TGCGCCAGCGCAGGACTAGCGGGGGCAACCACCGGGGAGCTGTTTTTT. Protein: CASAGLAGATTGELFF.

This clonotype was counted ten times or more. In nucleotides, the CDR3 is TGTGCCAGCAGTGACTCGACTAGCGGGACCGGGGAGCTGTTTTTT. It encodes CASSDSTSGTGELFF. The rearrangement uses TRBV6-4 and TRBJ2-2; 10 positions agree with TRBD2. Germline V gives CDR1 MRHNA, CDR2 SNTAGT. J was trimmed by 5 bases and V by 0 bases; bases with no gene match: 0. The length of the CDR3 is 15 residues.

Points on this clonotype: Compared with germline, one end of the junction differs, possibly owing to a read error. The J gene is TRBJ1-2, the V gene TRBV6-5; D is unresolved. CDR1 is MNHEY, CDR2 SVGAGI, per germline. The CDR3 totals 11 residues. CDR3 residues: CASSYSAVEHF. In DNA, the CDR3 is TGTGCCAGCAGTTACTCGGCGGTGGAGCACTTC.

This clonotype has just a few counts. V gene TRBV10-3 combines with J gene TRBJ1-2; a possible D gene is TRBD1 (5 bases). The germline V gene has CDR1 ENHRY and CDR2 SYGVKD. V lost 2 bases to trimming and J lost 7 bases, with 8 bases between them. This CDR3 spans 12 amino acids. CDR3 sequence: CAISEGQGGYTF. The CDR3 nucleotides are TGTGCCATCAGTGAGGGGCAGGGTGGCTACACCTTC.

This clonotype came up a few times. The chain links TRBV7-2 to TRBJ2-5; 8 bases are shared with TRBD2. With 8 bases clipped from V and 3 bases from J, the junction kept 5 bases outside the gene matches. The CDR3 totals 13 residues. Germline V lookup: CDR1 SGHTA, CDR2 FQGNSA. CDR3 in DNA: TGTGCCAGCCGAGATAGCGGGGAAGAGACCCAGTACTTC. Its translation is CASRDSGEETQYF.

The chain is built from TRBV7-2 and TRBJ2-7; D not certain. The CDR3 has 13 residues. V lost 5 bases and J lost 5, with 13 bases in between. CDR1 is SGHTA, CDR2 FQGNSA, per germline. The CDR3 is CASSPGDVDEQYF. In DNA, the CDR3 is TGTGCCAGCAGCCCGGGCGATGTCGACGAGCAGTACTTC.

There are many counts of this clonotype. The chain combines TRBV4-1 with TRBJ2-3, with D hard to call. Trimming shortened V by 1 base and J by 2 bases, and 10 bases separated the two germline ends. This CDR3 is built from 15 residues. Germline V gene lookup returns CDR1 MGHRA and CDR2 YSYEKL. The chain's CDR3 is CASSQVISNTDTQYF. The CDR3 DNA reads TGCGCCAGCAGCCAAGTCATATCGAACACAGATACGCAGTATTTT.

V usage is TRBV11-2 and J usage is TRBJ2-6; weak D call: TRBD1 (6 bases). CDR3 length: 18 amino acids. Germline V lookup: CDR1 SGHAT, CDR2 FQNNGV. Trimming shortened V by 5 bases and J by 1 base, and 18 bases separated the two germline ends. CDR3 sequence: CASSVRGWSFSGANVLTF. The CDR3 region has the DNA TGTGCCAGCAGCGTCAGGGGATGGAGTTTTTCTGGGGCCAACGTCCTGACTTTC. The full variable domain, in which reference TRBV11-2 and TRBJ2-6 provide the parts outside the CDR3, is EAGVAQSPRYKIIEKRQSVAFWCNPISGHATLYWYQQILGQGPKLLIQFQNNGVVDDSQLPKDRFSAERLKGVDSTLKIQPAKLEDSAVYLCASSVRGWSFSGANVLTFGAGSRLTVL.

V and J are TRBV20-1 and TRBJ1-1, with TRBD1 matching over 8 bases. This CDR3 is 14 amino acids long. V shed 1 base, J shed 6 bases, and the junction held 7 bases outside the gene matches. CDR1 is DFQATT, CDR2 SNEGSKA, per germline (reference sequence). The CDR3 region has the DNA TGCAGTGCTAGAGGAGGACAGGGAGGGGCTGAAGCTTTCTTT. It encodes CSARGGQGGAEAFF.

The table lists this clonotype with a few counts. V is TRBV24-1 and J is TRBJ2-7; D remains unclear. Germline V gene lookup returns CDR1 KGHDR and CDR2 SFDVKD. Trimming stripped 0 bases from V and 4 bases from J, with 9 bases between. This CDR3 has 14 residues. Here the CDR3 DNA reads TGTGCCACCAGTGATTTGCGGCACAATTACGAGCAGTACTTC. Translation gives CATSDLRHNYEQYF.

This chain joins TRBV6-5 and TRBJ2-2; the D is unclear. This CDR3 spans 12 amino acids. The germline V gene encodes CDR1 MNHEY and CDR2 SVGAGI. V lost 5 bases, J lost 6 bases, and 7 bases lay in between. The CDR3 nucleotides read TGTGCCAGCAGTAGGATGGCCGGGGAGCTGTTTTTT. Its translation is CASSRMAGELFF.

V usage is TRBV6-1 and J usage is TRBJ1-1; weak D call: TRBD1 (6 bases). The CDR3 runs 14 residues. Trimming pared 9 bases from V and 4 bases from J, leaving 18 bases between. CDR1 and CDR2 from the germline V gene are MNHNS and SASEGT. As DNA, the CDR3 is TGTGCCAGACTAGCCGGAGGACAGATCACTGAAGCTTTCTTT. Residues: CARLAGGQITEAFF.

This clonotype was detected only a few times. This chain joins TRBV7-2 and TRBJ1-1, with a tentative D call TRBD1 (5 bases). The length of the CDR3 is 14 residues. CDR1 is SGHTA, CDR2 FQGNSA, per germline. Between the trimmed V and J ends, which lost 7 bases and 5 bases, there was a span of 17 bases. Here the CDR3 DNA reads TGTGCCAGCAACATCGACAGCCTGGGGACTGAAGCTTTCTTT. Protein: CASNIDSLGTEAFF. The full variable domain, completed using reference TRBV7-2 and TRBJ1-1, is GAGVSQSPSNKVTEKGKDVELRCDPISGHTALYWYRQSLGQGLEFLIYFQGNSAPDKSGLPSDRFSAERTGGSVSTLTIQRTQQEDSAVYLCASNIDSLGTEAFFGQGTRLTVV.

V is TRBV20-1 and J is TRBJ2-7, with D perhaps matching TRBD2 (5 bases). Trimming took 3 bases from V and 1 from J, leaving 13 bases between them. The V gene's germline CDR1 is DFQATT and CDR2 SNEGSKA (reference sequence). The CDR3 is 14 amino acids. The CDR3 sequence: CSASGLAFSYEQYF. The CDR3 nucleotides are TGCAGTGCTAGTGGCCTAGCATTTTCCTACGAGCAGTACTTC.

The sample holds many counts of this clonotype. V gene TRBV3-1 combines with J gene TRBJ1-2; TRBD1 is a possible D gene (5 bases). The V end was cut by 0 bases, the J end by 7 bases, with 12 bases between. The CDR3 consists of 14 residues. Germline CDR1 is LGHDT and CDR2 is YNNKEL (reference sequence). This CDR3 reads CASSQDRQRGGYTF. The CDR3 nucleotides read TGTGCCAGCAGCCAAGATCGACAGCGGGGTGGCTACACCTTC. Complete variable domain (other parts from reference TRBV3-1 and TRBJ1-2): DTAVSQTPKYLVTQMGNDKSIKCEQNLGHDTMYWYKQDSKKFLKIMFSYNNKELIINETVPNRFSPKSPDKAHLNLHINSLELGDSAVYFCASSQDRQRGGYTFGSGTRLTVV.

This clonotype was counted only a few times. This rearrangement joins TRBV20-1 to TRBJ2-1, with D possibly matching TRBD2 (6 bases). The CDR3 covers 15 residues. Germline CDR1 DFQATT, CDR2 SNEGSKA (reference sequence). The V gene lost 0 bases and the J gene lost 8 bases, with 17 bases spanning the gap. The DNA of the CDR3 is TGCAGTGCTAGAGATGGACGGGAGAGGCTGGATGAGCAGTTCTTC. This codes for CSARDGRERLDEQFF.

The J gene is TRBJ2-3, the V gene TRBV12-3 or TRBV12-4, with 8 positions matching TRBD2. V lost 7 bases, J lost 5 bases, and 5 bases stayed unmatched. The CDR3 totals 13 residues. This CDR3 reads CASTGTSGDTQYF. Here the CDR3 DNA reads TGTGCCAGCACAGGAACTAGCGGAGATACGCAGTATTTT.

In its sample, this clonotype was seen a few times. This chain links TRBV6-2 or TRBV6-3 with TRBJ2-3; D not certain. From germline, CDR1 is MNHEY and CDR2 SVGEGT. The CDR3 totals 12 residues. V was pared by 2 bases and J by 6 bases, with 6 bases between. The chain's CDR3 is CASSYASDTQYF. Written as DNA, the CDR3 is TGTGCCAGCAGTTACGCGTCCGATACGCAGTATTTT.

This clonotype was counted between two and nine times. The chain couples TRBV12-3 or TRBV12-4 to TRBJ2-7; 9 bases fit TRBD2. The CDR3 is 15 residues long. V was clipped by 6 bases and J by 3 bases; unmatched bases: 9. DNA for the CDR3: TGTGCCAGCAGCCAGCGGGGGGTTGGTTTCTACGAGCAGTACTTC. Translated, it gives CASSQRGVGFYEQYF.

J is TRBJ2-4 and V is TRBV7-9; TRBD1 matches 9 bases. Trimming cost V 5 bases and J 5 bases; bases outside gene matches: 4. CDR3 length equals 14 residues. Germline assignment: CDR1 SEHNR and CDR2 FQNEAQ (reference sequence). The CDR3 region has the DNA TGTGCCAGCAGCCTGGGACAGGGAGAAAACATTCAGTACTTC. It is translated as CASSLGQGENIQYF.

The table lists this clonotype with a few counts. J is TRBJ2-5 and V is TRBV4-1; D is possibly TRBD1 (6 bases). Germline V gene data show CDR1 as MGHRA and CDR2 as YSYEKL. V was clipped by 1 base and J by 3 bases, with 18 bases between them. The CDR3 totals 17 residues. The CDR3 is CASSQAPGMGAKETQYF. DNA of the CDR3: TGCGCCAGCAGCCAAGCCCCAGGGATGGGGGCTAAAGAGACCCAGTACTTC.

This clonotype turned up a few times. The chain is built from TRBV15 and TRBJ2-7; D gene unclear. The length of the CDR3 is 15 residues. Trimming took 0 bases from V and 0 from J, leaving 9 bases between them. Germline CDR1 is LNHNV and CDR2 is YYDKDF (reference sequence). The CDR3 protein is CATSRDPESSYEQYF. As DNA, the CDR3 is TGTGCCACCAGCAGAGACCCGGAGAGCTCCTACGAGCAGTACTTC.

This clonotype was counted only a few times. The J gene is TRBJ2-1, the V gene TRBV9; possible D gene TRBD1, 6 bases. CDR1 is SGDLS, CDR2 YYNGEE, per germline. This CDR3 contains 13 residues. Trimming left V 3 bases short and J 3 bases short, with 7 bases between. The CDR3 sequence: CASSGDNYNEQFF. The CDR3 region has the DNA TGTGCCAGCAGCGGGGACAACTACAATGAGCAGTTCTTC.